Presented here are 6 T cell receptor beta chains from one specimen sequenced in a study of CD8 T cells in Susac syndrome. RNA totalling about 0.5 to 1 ug underwent reverse transcription with random hexamers. TCRdb re-called the immunoSEQ multiplex PCR reads through MiXCR, storing one row per CDR3 protein. The sample includes roughly 80,000 distinct CDR3 sequences, approximately 94% of them seen just once. The sample consisted of CD8+ T cells from PBMCs. These receptors were obtained from a human donor in good health.

The V and J genes are TRBV9 and TRBJ2-1; D might be TRBD1 or TRBD2, each matching 5 bases. CDR1 is SGDLS and CDR2 is YYNGEE in the germline V gene. The CDR3 sequence is 16 residues long. The germline V and J ends were trimmed by 5 bases and 0 bases, with 15 bases remaining between them. The CDR3 spells CASSFKGTSSYNEQFF. The CDR3 bases are TGTGCCAGCAGTTTTAAGGGGACGAGCTCCTACAATGAGCAGTTCTTC.

CDR3 bases: TGTGCCACACAACAGGGAAATGAAGCTTTCTTT. It yields the protein CATQQGNEAFF. This chain links TRBV2 with TRBJ1-1, with D perhaps matching TRBD1 (6 bases). V was cut by 10 bases and J by 7 bases, with 13 bases left in between. From germline, CDR1 is SNHLY and CDR2 FYNNEI. This CDR3 is 11 amino acids long.

Worth noting for this clonotype: A read error may account for a junction end that differs from germline. The rearrangement links TRBV4-3 to TRBJ2-5; TRBD1 might be the D (6 bases). This CDR3 is built from 14 residues. Germline CDR1 is LGHNA and CDR2 is YSLEER. CDR3 sequence: CASSQEAGAETQYF. The CDR3 nucleotides read TGCGCCAGCAGTCAAGAAGCAGGGGCAGAGACCCAGTACTTC.

V usage is TRBV12-3 or TRBV12-4 and J usage is TRBJ2-7; TRBD2 matches at 11 bases. This CDR3 has 14 residues. V lost 3 bases, J lost 7 bases, and 5 bases stayed unmatched. CDR3: CASSFGRLAGEQYF. The CDR3 DNA sequence: TGTGCCAGCAGTTTCGGGAGACTAGCGGGGGAGCAGTACTTC.

The V and J genes are TRBV20-1 and TRBJ1-2; D is unresolved. Trimming stripped 0 bases from V and 4 bases from J, with 21 bases between. From germline, CDR1 is DFQATT and CDR2 SNEGSKA (reference sequence). CDR3 size: 17 residues. The CDR3 here is CSARDLVRVASIYGYTF. The CDR3 DNA follows: TGCAGTGCTAGAGATCTGGTCCGGGTCGCCAGCATCTATGGCTACACCTTC.

The rearrangement joins TRBV11-2 to TRBJ2-1, with 7 bases fitting TRBD2. The germline CDR1 and CDR2 sequences are SGHAT and FQNNGV. The CDR3 is made up of 16 amino acids. V dropped 5 bases and J dropped 8; count of bases not matched to a gene: 15. CDR3 sequence (DNA): TGTGCCAGCAGCACATGGGACTACACCATCCCCGATGAGCAGTTCTTC. Its translation is CASSTWDYTIPDEQFF.